The T cell receptor (beta chain) under discussion was sequenced for a study of glioma-infiltrating T cells. Study-level findings and limits: Tissue and blood shared very few CDR3 sequences. Gliomas, especially low-grade, showed above-expected tissue-blood divergence; non-neoplastic patients showed below.

Using RNA template, CDR3s of TCR alpha and beta were amplified with iRepertoire arm-PCR. Input was 100-400 ng of tissue mRNA or PBMC total RNA. TCRdb fed the multiplex PCR reads into MiXCR, producing one record per CDR3 protein. The profile shows 100,000 to 150,000 distinct CDR3 sequences, approximately 23% of them singletons. The germline CDR1 and CDR2 sequences are SGHVS and FQNEAQ. The CDR3 covers 13 residues. In the case of this clonotype: As yet, its antigen is unknown. One end of the junction does not line up with germline, which may come from a read error.

The receptor was isolated from a human donor with low-grade glioma or glioblastoma, undergoing nonglioma brain surgery, or in good health (not recorded which). The chain couples TRBV7-8 to TRBJ2-1, with TRBD1 as a possible D gene (6 bases). The sequenced material came from glioma tissue, nonneoplastic brain tissue, or PBMCs (not recorded which). Written as DNA, the CDR3 is TGTGCCAGCAGGTTAGTCACAGGGAATGAGCAGTTCTTC. This codes for CASRLVTGNEQFF.